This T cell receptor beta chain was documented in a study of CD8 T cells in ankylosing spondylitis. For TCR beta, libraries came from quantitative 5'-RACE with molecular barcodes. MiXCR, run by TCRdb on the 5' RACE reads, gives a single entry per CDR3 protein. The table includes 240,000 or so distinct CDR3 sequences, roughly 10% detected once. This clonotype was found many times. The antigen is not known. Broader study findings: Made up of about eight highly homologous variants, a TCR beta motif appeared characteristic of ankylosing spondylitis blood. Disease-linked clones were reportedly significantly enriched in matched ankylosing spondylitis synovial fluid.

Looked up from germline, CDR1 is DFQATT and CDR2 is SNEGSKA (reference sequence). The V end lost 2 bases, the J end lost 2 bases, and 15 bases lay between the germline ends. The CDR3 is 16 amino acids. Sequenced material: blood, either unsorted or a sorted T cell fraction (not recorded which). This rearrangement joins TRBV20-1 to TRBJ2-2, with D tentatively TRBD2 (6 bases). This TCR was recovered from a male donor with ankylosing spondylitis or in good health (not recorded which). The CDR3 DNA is TGCAGTGCTAGATCCGGGACTTTCTACAACACCGGGGAGCTGTTTTTT. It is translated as CSARSGTFYNTGELFF.